This T cell receptor (beta chain) emerged from a study of CD8 T cells in Susac syndrome. After extraction with the RNeasy kit, roughly 0.45 to 1 ug of the RNA was reverse transcribed using random hexamers. By means of immunoSEQ multiplex PCR, TCR beta CDR3 spanning 54 Vbeta and 13 Jbeta underwent amplification. TCRdb used MiXCR to reprocess the immunoSEQ multiplex PCR reads, holding one entry per CDR3 protein. The table lists approximately 190,000 distinct CDR3 sequences, approximately 95% of them singletons, with around 0.096% in the top ten. CDR3 length equals 18 residues. The V gene lost 0 bases and the J gene lost 5 bases, with 17 bases spanning the gap. Healthy donors matched for age and sex were used as controls. Negative magnetic isolation gave CD8+ and CD4+ cells; FACS enriched CD8+ TEMRA.

The chain uses TRBV12-3 or TRBV12-4 and TRBJ1-6, with D possibly matching TRBD1 (5 bases). Sequenced input: CD4+ T cells from PBMCs. This sequence originates from a human donor in good health. In DNA, the CDR3 is TGTGCCAGCAGTTTAGCGCTAAGGGTCGGGGGGAATAATTCACCCCTCCACTTT. This codes for CASSLALRVGGNNSPLHF.